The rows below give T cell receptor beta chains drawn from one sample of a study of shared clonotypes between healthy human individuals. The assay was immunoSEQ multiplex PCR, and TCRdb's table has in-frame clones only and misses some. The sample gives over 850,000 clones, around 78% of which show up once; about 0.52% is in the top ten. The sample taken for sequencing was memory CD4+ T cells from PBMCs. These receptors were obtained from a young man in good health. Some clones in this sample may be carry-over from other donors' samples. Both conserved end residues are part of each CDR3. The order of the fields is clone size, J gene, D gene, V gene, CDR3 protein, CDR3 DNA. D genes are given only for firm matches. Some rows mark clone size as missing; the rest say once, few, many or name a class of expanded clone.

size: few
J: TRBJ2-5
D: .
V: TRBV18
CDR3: CASSPSLTGTQETQYF
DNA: TGTGCCAGCTCACCGTCGCTTACAGGCACCCAAGAGACCCAGTACTTC

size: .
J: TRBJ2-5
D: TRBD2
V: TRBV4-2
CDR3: CASSQDREGREETQYF
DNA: TGTGCCAGCAGCCAAGATCGAGAGGGGAGGGAGGAGACCCAGTACTTC

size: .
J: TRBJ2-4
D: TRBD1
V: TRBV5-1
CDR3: CASSSQGDIQYF
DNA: TGCGCCAGCAGCTCACAGGGGGACATTCAGTACTTC

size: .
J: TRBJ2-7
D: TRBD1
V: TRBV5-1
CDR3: CASSLEGQGAGRDYEQYF
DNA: TGCGCCAGCAGTCTCGAGGGACAGGGGGCGGGCCGGGACTACGAGCAGTACTTC

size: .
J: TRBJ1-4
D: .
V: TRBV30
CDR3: CAWRRFGAESEKLFF
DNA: TGTGCCTGGAGGCGGTTCGGGGCCGAATCCGAAAAACTGTTTTTT

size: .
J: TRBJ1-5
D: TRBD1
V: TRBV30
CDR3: CAWRDLGQGNQPQHF
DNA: TGTGCCTGGAGGGACCTGGGACAGGGAAATCAGCCCCAGCATTTT

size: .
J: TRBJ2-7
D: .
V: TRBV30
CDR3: CAWSVSGSYEQYF
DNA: TGTGCCTGGAGTGTAAGCGGGTCCTACGAGCAGTACTTC

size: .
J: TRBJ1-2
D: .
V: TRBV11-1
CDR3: CASSQAGYGYTF
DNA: TGTGCCAGCAGCCAGGCCGGCTATGGCTACACCTTC

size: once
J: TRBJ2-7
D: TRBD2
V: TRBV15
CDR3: CATSIRRFGLAGIYEQYF
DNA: TGTGCCACCAGCATCAGGCGCTTCGGGCTAGCGGGAATCTACGAGCAGTACTTC

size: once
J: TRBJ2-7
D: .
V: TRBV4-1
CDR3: CASSQEVGRQYF
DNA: TGCGCCAGCAGCCAAGAGGTCGGGAGGCAGTACTTC

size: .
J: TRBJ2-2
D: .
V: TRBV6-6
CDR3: CASSYLRDMNTGELFF
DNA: TGTGCCAGCAGTTACCTGCGGGACATGAACACCGGGGAGCTGTTTTTT

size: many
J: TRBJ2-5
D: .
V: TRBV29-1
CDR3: CSVGSAGRAVQETQYF
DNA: TGCAGCGTTGGGTCCGCCGGTAGGGCGGTTCAAGAGACCCAGTACTTC